The T cell receptor beta chain under discussion was sequenced for a study of blood T cell repertoires in COVID-19. Turning to the study itself: PBMCs, B-cell-depleted T cells, or T cells provided the cDNA or gDNA that made up the material.

The data were produced by immunoSEQ multiplex PCR, yet TCRdb's version contains in-frame clones alone and is incomplete. This table holds under 200,000 clones, approximately 80% found once. With V trimmed by 6 bases and J by 4 bases, 8 bases remained unmatched. This CDR3 is 16 amino acids long. Germline V gene lookup returns CDR1 LNHDA and CDR2 SQIVND (reference sequence). Material for sequencing was peripheral blood. The receptor comes from an older woman with COVID-19, enrolled during active disease. The chain uses TRBV19 and TRBJ2-2, with TRBD2 matching 10 bases. CDR3: CASRRLAGAGTGELFF. CDR3 DNA: TGTGCCAGTAGACGCCTAGCGGGAGCGGGCACCGGGGAGCTGTTTTTT.